The 13 T cell receptor beta chains listed next were all sequenced from one sample in a study of cytomegalovirus exposure and HLA in healthy donors. The PCR ran on 60 Vbeta and 13 Jbeta primers. Generated by immunoSEQ multiplex PCR, the TCRdb table keeps only in-frame clones and is missing some. The repertoire consists of 110,000 to 150,000 clones, with around 79% occurring once and the leading ten covering 1.5% to 2%. Sequencing was done on a sample of PBMCs. The receptors were gathered from a woman in her twenties or thirties in good health and CMV-seronegative.

The chain has TRBV14 and TRBJ2-6; TRBD2 agrees at 11 bases. The V segment lost 4 bases and the J segment 0 bases; nucleotides outside the gene matches: 5. Germline CDR1 is SGHDN and CDR2 is FVKESK. This CDR3 has 18 residues. CDR3 bases: TGTGCCAGCAGCCTGGGACTAGCGGTGACCTCTGGGGCCAACGTCCTGACTTTC. Protein sequence: CASSLGLAVTSGANVLTF.

In DNA form, the CDR3 reads TGTGCCAGCAGCTCTGAGGACAGGGCGGTAGGGGGCTACACCTTC. Protein product: CASSSEDRAVGGYTF. This chain links TRBV5-4 with TRBJ1-2; 8 bases fit TRBD1. The CDR3 extends over 15 amino acids. J gave up 8 bases and V 3 bases, and 12 bases lay outside the gene matches. Per germline, CDR1 SGHNT and CDR2 YYREEE (reference sequence). The full variable domain, its missing parts supplied by reference TRBV5-4 and TRBJ1-2, is ETGVTQSPTHLIKTRGQQVTLRCSSQSGHNTVSWYQQALGQGPQFIFQYYREEENGRGNFPPRFSGLQFPNYSSELNVNALELDDSALYLCASSSEDRAVGGYTFGSGTRLTVV.

This clone has only one observation. CDR3 nucleotide sequence: TGTGCCAGCAGTGAGGATCGGGAGGCTTTCTTT. Translation: CASSEDREAFF. The rearrangement links TRBV6-1 to TRBJ1-1, with unresolved D. Deletions cut 3 bases from V and 11 bases from J, with 10 bases between. This CDR3 has 11 residues. Germline CDR1 MNHNS, CDR2 SASEGT.

The J gene is TRBJ2-2, the V gene TRBV7-6; 14 bases are a match to TRBD2. The CDR3 spans 19 residues. J gave up 8 bases and V 5 bases, and 16 bases lay outside the gene matches. The germline V gene encodes CDR1 SGHVS and CDR2 FNYEAQ. In DNA, the CDR3 is TGTGCCAGCAGCCCCAGACTAGCGGGGGGGCCCGGTTTTGCTGGGGAGCTGTTTTTT. Protein: CASSPRLAGGPGFAGELFF.

In DNA form, the CDR3 reads TGTGCCAGCAGCTCTCGGAAGCGGTGGACTGAAGCTTTCTTT. The encoded protein is CASSSRKRWTEAFF. The chain carries TRBV13 and TRBJ1-1, with D unresolved. This CDR3 is 14 amino acids long. Trimming left V 4 bases short and J 5 bases short, with 14 bases between. From germline, CDR1 is PRHDT and CDR2 FYEKMQ (reference sequence).

This chain joins TRBV28 and TRBJ2-7; D perhaps matches TRBD1 (6 bases). Trimming stripped 2 bases from V and 12 bases from J, with 14 bases between. The V gene's germline CDR1 is MDHEN and CDR2 SYDVKM. CDR3 length: 12 amino acids. The DNA for the CDR3 is TGTGCCAGCAGTTTACCCGGACAGCCGGGGTACTTC. Encoded protein: CASSLPGQPGYF.

V usage is TRBV29-1 and J usage is TRBJ2-5; TRBD2 agrees at 7 bases. J gave up 4 bases and V 7 bases, and 6 bases lay outside the gene matches. The CDR3 spans 12 residues. Germline V gene sequence: CDR1 SQVTM, CDR2 ANQGSEA. CDR3 bases: TGCAGCGGGGGGTGGGGGGGAGAGACCCAGTACTTC. It specifies CSGGWGGETQYF.

V is TRBV15 and J is TRBJ1-4, with D possibly being TRBD1 (5 bases). V lost 5 bases and J lost 3, with 22 bases in between. CDR1 LNHNV and CDR2 YYDKDF come from the germline V gene (reference sequence). The CDR3 is 18 residues long. This CDR3 is CATSPGQKGNAANEKLFF. The DNA for the CDR3 is TGTGCCACCAGCCCCGGACAAAAGGGGAATGCAGCTAATGAAAAACTGTTTTTT.

The chain couples TRBV9 to TRBJ2-3, with a weak D call TRBD1 (7 bases). The CDR3 covers 16 residues. CDR1 and CDR2 from the germline V gene are SGDLS and YYNGEE. V gave up 2 bases and J gave up 1 base, with 14 bases separating them. The CDR3 nucleotides are TGTGCCAGCAGCGTGGATCAGGGGGGACGCACAGATACGCAGTATTTT. Translated: CASSVDQGGRTDTQYF.

The rearrangement uses TRBV5-1 and TRBJ1-1; 10 bases align to TRBD1. CDR1 is SGHRS and CDR2 is YFSETQ in the germline V gene. This CDR3 is built from 17 residues. The V segment lost 4 bases and the J segment 1 base; nucleotides outside the gene matches: 10. The DNA for the CDR3 is TGCGCCAGCAGCCTGCCCGGGACAGGGGTTTGGAACACTGAAGCTTTCTTT. It yields the protein CASSLPGTGVWNTEAFF. The variable domain in full, completed from reference TRBV5-1 and TRBJ1-1, reads KAGVTQTPRYLIKTRGQQVTLSCSPISGHRSVSWYQQTPGQGLQFLFEYFSETQRNKGNFPGRFSGRQFSNSRSEMNVSTLELGDSALYLCASSLPGTGVWNTEAFFGQGTRLTVV.

This clone was detected once. The DNA for the CDR3 is TGCGCCAGCAGCCAAGACAGGGTCACTGAAGCTTTCTTT. Amino acid sequence: CASSQDRVTEAFF. The J gene is TRBJ1-1, the V gene TRBV5-1, with TRBD1 matching 7 bases. V was pared by 4 bases and J by 4 bases, with 4 bases of the junction left unmatched. CDR3 length: 13 amino acids. Looked up from germline, CDR1 is SGHRS and CDR2 is YFSETQ.

As regards this clone: A read error may account for a junction end that differs from germline. The genes are TRBV13 and TRBJ2-7, with D unresolved. The CDR3 is 13 residues long. CDR1 is PRHDT, CDR2 FYEKMQ, per germline (reference sequence). CDR3 protein: CASSVRQAPIPEF. As DNA, the CDR3 is TGTGCCAGCAGCGTCCGGCAAGCGCCGATCCCCGAGTTC.

The V gene is TRBV11-1, the J gene TRBJ2-4, with a tentative D call TRBD2 (6 bases). The V gene lost 2 bases and the J gene lost 6 bases, with 8 bases spanning the gap. This CDR3 is 13 amino acids long. Germline CDR1 and CDR2: SGHAT and FQDESV (reference sequence). This CDR3 reads CASSLTEGNIQYF. CDR3 nucleotide sequence: TGTGCCAGCAGCTTAACGGAGGGAAACATTCAGTACTTC.